What follows are 21 T cell receptor beta chains derived from one specimen sequenced in a study of blood T cell repertoires in COVID-19. Only in-frame clones appear in the TCRdb table, and some are missing; sequencing was by immunoSEQ multiplex PCR. Of about 87,000 clones listed, about 85% are singletons. Sequenced material: peripheral blood. Receptors were obtained from an elderly woman with COVID-19, enrolled during active disease.

V gene TRBV5-4 combines with J gene TRBJ2-7; D is perhaps TRBD2 (5 bases). Germline values: CDR1 SGHNT, CDR2 YYREEE (reference sequence). The CDR3 covers 18 residues. The V and J ends lost 0 bases and 3 bases respectively, with 22 bases between them. The CDR3 is CASSLAPAGPGGYYEQYF. The CDR3 DNA reads TGTGCCAGCAGCTTGGCTCCTGCCGGGCCCGGAGGTTACTACGAGCAGTACTTC. Complete variable domain (other parts from reference TRBV5-4 and TRBJ2-7): ETGVTQSPTHLIKTRGQQVTLRCSSQSGHNTVSWYQQALGQGPQFIFQYYREEENGRGNFPPRFSGLQFPNYSSELNVNALELDDSALYLCASSLAPAGPGGYYEQYFGPGTRLTVT.

The chain couples TRBV27 to TRBJ1-2, with TRBD1 matching 9 bases. Germline trimming cut 4 bases from V and 4 bases from J; bases unmatched to any gene: 7. Per the germline V gene, CDR1 is MNHEY and CDR2 is SMNVEV (reference sequence). The CDR3 totals 15 residues. The CDR3 nucleotides are TGTGCCAGCAGTTCCGGACAGGGGCGGGGCTATGGCTACACCTTC. This codes for CASSSGQGRGYGYTF.

The CDR3 here is CASTPQGPLEQFF. The CDR3 DNA follows: TGTGCCAGCACCCCACAGGGCCCCCTTGAGCAGTTCTTC. The rearrangement joins TRBV6-5 to TRBJ2-1; tentative D call: TRBD1 (6 bases). CDR1 and CDR2 (germline): MNHEY, SVGAGI. Between the trimmed V and J ends, which lost 7 bases and 9 bases, there was a span of 16 bases. This CDR3 spans 13 amino acids.

The chain links TRBV30 to TRBJ1-1; tentatively, D is TRBD1 (5 bases). V shed 6 bases and J shed 11 bases, with 13 bases lying between them. Per germline, CDR1 GTSNPN and CDR2 SVGIG (reference sequence). The CDR3 extends over 10 amino acids. The CDR3 loop reads CACQTVGAFF. CDR3 sequence (DNA): TGTGCCTGTCAGACAGTCGGGGCTTTCTTT.

The chain carries TRBV7-2 and TRBJ1-5; 7 nucleotides match TRBD1. CDR1 is SGHTA and CDR2 is FQGNSA in the germline V gene. The J segment lost 2 bases and the V segment lost 5 bases, leaving 3 bases of the junction unmatched. This CDR3 is built from 14 residues. The CDR3 loop reads CASSPDRGNQPQHF. The CDR3 DNA reads TGTGCCAGCAGCCCTGACAGGGGCAATCAGCCCCAGCATTTT.

The V gene is TRBV18, the J gene TRBJ2-1; D possibly corresponds to TRBD2 (6 bases). V lost 6 bases and J lost 9, with 24 bases in between. The CDR3 is 16 amino acids. Looked up from germline, CDR1 is KGHSH and CDR2 is LQKENI. DNA of the CDR3: TGTGCCAGCTCCCTTATGGAGGGAAGTGGAGTAGGTGAGCAGTTCTTC. This sequence encodes CASSLMEGSGVGEQFF.

This clone has a handful of counts. The V gene is TRBV4-1, the J gene TRBJ2-1, with D perhaps TRBD2 (6 bases). Germline V CDR1 and CDR2: MGHRA, YSYEKL. The ends were cut back, 3 bases at V and 1 base at J, with 16 bases in the middle. CDR3 length: 17 amino acids. In DNA form, the CDR3 reads TGCGCCAGCAGCCAGCGGGACTTGGGTTATTCCTACAATGAGCAGTTCTTC. It codes for CASSQRDLGYSYNEQFF.

This chain links TRBV5-1 with TRBJ2-2; TRBD2 matches 13 bases. Germline-derived CDR1 and CDR2 are SGHRS and YFSETQ. The CDR3 has 20 residues. V trimming: 3 bases; J trimming: 9 bases; junction bases outside the gene matches: 20. CDR3 in amino acids: CASSSPTGTSGNRGPRELFF. CDR3 nucleotides: TGCGCCAGCAGCTCCCCGACGGGGACTAGCGGGAATCGGGGCCCCCGGGAGCTGTTTTTT. Looking up the rest from reference TRBV5-1 and TRBJ2-2 gives the full variable domain: KAGVTQTPRYLIKTRGQQVTLSCSPISGHRSVSWYQQTPGQGLQFLFEYFSETQRNKGNFPGRFSGRQFSNSRSEMNVSTLELGDSALYLCASSSPTGTSGNRGPRELFFGEGSRLTVL.

V gene TRBV7-3 combines with J gene TRBJ2-1; TRBD2 agrees at 7 bases. The germline V gene has CDR1 SGHTA and CDR2 FQGTGA. V lost 4 bases, J lost 5 bases, and 11 bases stayed unmatched. The CDR3 contains 16 residues. The CDR3 coding sequence is TGTGCCAGCAGCTCCCTTACTGGGGGGGGAGACAATGAGCAGTTCTTC. It translates to CASSSLTGGGDNEQFF.

This sequence joins TRBV30 and TRBJ2-7; TRBD1 aligns across 8 bases. The germline V gene has CDR1 GTSNPN and CDR2 SVGIG (reference sequence). V gave up 1 base and J gave up 9 bases; unmatched junction bases: 8. The CDR3 is made up of 13 amino acids. The CDR3 nucleotides are TGTGCCTGGAGTGCCCTATCAGGGACAGGGCAGTACTTC. Encoded protein: CAWSALSGTGQYF. The variable domain in full, completed from reference TRBV30 and TRBJ2-7, reads SQTIHQWPATLVQPVGSPLSLECTVEGTSNPNLYWYRQAAGRGLQLLFYSVGIGQISSEVPQNLSASRPQDRQFILSSKKLLLSDSGFYLCAWSALSGTGQYFGPGTRLTVT.

The rearrangement links TRBV3-1 (or the pseudogene TRBV3-2) to TRBJ1-3; tentatively, D is TRBD1 (6 bases). Trimming stripped 0 bases from V and 2 bases from J, with 14 bases between. Germline CDR1 LGHDT, CDR2 YNNKEL (reference sequence). This CDR3 has 17 amino acids. The CDR3 reads CASSQELWAGAGNTIYF. In DNA form, the CDR3 reads TGTGCCAGCAGCCAAGAACTTTGGGCAGGGGCTGGAAACACCATATATTTT.

The chain recombines TRBV18 with TRBJ2-1; perhaps TRBD2 as D (7 bases). V was trimmed by 8 bases and J by 1 base, leaving 12 bases between them. The CDR3 contains 14 residues. Germline V gives CDR1 KGHSH, CDR2 LQKENI. The DNA of the CDR3 is TGTGCCAGCGCAAGGGGGGGGTCCTACAATGAGCAGTTCTTC. Its protein product is CASARGGSYNEQFF.

This clone appeared a single time. This chain connects TRBV9 to TRBJ2-7, with a tentative D call TRBD2 (6 bases). The CDR3 is 16 residues long. V lost 1 base and J lost 1, with 15 bases in between. CDR1 is SGDLS and CDR2 is YYNGEE in the germline V gene. The CDR3 loop reads CASSVSVGGNSYEQYF. The CDR3, as DNA: TGTGCCAGCAGCGTAAGTGTCGGCGGGAATTCCTACGAGCAGTACTTC. Variable domain in full (rest from reference TRBV9 and TRBJ2-7): DSGVTQTPKHLITATGQRVTLRCSPRSGDLSVYWYQQSLDQGLQFLIQYYNGEERAKGNILERFSAQQFPDLHSELNLSSLELGDSALYFCASSVSVGGNSYEQYFGPGTRLTVT.

J is TRBJ1-5 and V is TRBV21-1; the tabulated D call, TRBD1, remains unverified against the DNA. TRBV21-1 is marked as a pseudogene. This CDR3 has 13 amino acids. CDR3 protein: CAITARINQPQHF. The DNA for the CDR3 is TGTGCCATTACGGCCAGGATCAATCAGCCCCAGCATTTT.

J is TRBJ1-2 and V is TRBV29-1; no firm D call. Trimming shortened V by 2 bases and J by 1 base, and 5 bases separated the two germline ends. This CDR3 contains 12 residues. The germline V gene has CDR1 SQVTM and CDR2 ANQGSEA. The CDR3 protein is CSVEFLNYGYTF. The CDR3 DNA sequence: TGCAGCGTTGAATTCCTTAACTATGGCTACACCTTC.

The sample holds one count of this clone. The chain links TRBV30 to TRBJ2-2; 9 positions match TRBD2. This CDR3 is 17 amino acids long. With 1 base clipped from V and 3 bases from J, the junction kept 9 bases outside the gene matches. Germline loops: CDR1 GTSNPN, CDR2 SVGIG (reference sequence). CDR3 DNA sequence: TGTGCCTGGAGTGCTCTGCTAGCGGGAAGGGACACCGGGGAGCTGTTTTTT. It translates to CAWSALLAGRDTGELFF.

This rearrangement joins TRBV28 to TRBJ1-2; no firm D call. Looked up from germline, CDR1 is MDHEN and CDR2 is SYDVKM. The CDR3 is made up of 12 amino acids. The ends were cut back, 11 bases at V and 3 bases at J, with 13 bases in the middle. Here the CDR3 reads CASVSYDYGYTF. The CDR3 nucleotides read TGTGCCTCAGTTTCTTATGACTATGGCTACACCTTC.

This chain joins TRBV27 and TRBJ2-1; no clear D. There are 12 residues in the CDR3. V was cut by 5 bases and J by 6 bases, with 8 bases left in between. Germline CDR1 MNHEY, CDR2 SMNVEV (reference sequence). The CDR3 is CASSTSGNEQFF. In DNA form, the CDR3 reads TGTGCCAGCAGTACCTCAGGCAATGAGCAGTTCTTC.

A single count supports this clone. The gene calls are TRBV9 and TRBJ1-6; 7 positions match TRBD1. Trimming removed 4 bases from V and 9 bases from J; junction bases left unmatched: 7. The germline V gene has CDR1 SGDLS and CDR2 YYNGEE. The CDR3 is 14 residues long. The CDR3 DNA reads TGTGCCAGCAGCCTTCGAGGGGACAGTTCACCCCTCCACTTT. Residues: CASSLRGDSSPLHF.

This clone has more than one count but fewer than ten. This chain connects TRBV10-3 to TRBJ2-7; D may be TRBD1 (5 bases). The ends were cut back, 6 bases at V and 0 bases at J, with 12 bases in the middle. Germline V gene lookup returns CDR1 ENHRY and CDR2 SYGVKD. This CDR3 spans 14 amino acids. In nucleotides, the CDR3 is TGTGCCATCAGCCGACAGCCTAACTCCTACGAGCAGTACTTC. Amino acids: CAISRQPNSYEQYF.

The chain links TRBV19 to TRBJ1-1; D uncertain. Germline lookup yields CDR1 LNHDA and CDR2 SQIVND (reference sequence). This CDR3 has 10 amino acids. CDR3 sequence (DNA): TGTGTGAGCGGAAACACTGAAGCTTTCTTT. The encoded protein is CVSGNTEAFF.